This TCR beta chain stems from a study of identifying expanded T cells in peripheral blood (dated by TCRdb to about 2019). Regarding the study in general: Four technical replicates, made by sequencing separate aliquots from the same pool of genomic DNA, were compared pairwise. The investigation overall reported the following: The authors expected that over much longer intervals, such as months to years, biological variance in healthy repertoires might increase even further. Across all healthy donors, variance in clone template counts between roughly 2-week samples was found to increase significantly with total template count. Around 1.3 differentially abundant clones were flagged by the binomial model between technical replicates, whereas about 16 and 20 were flagged over two weeks and four weeks, respectively. Across all healthy-donor time intervals, the beta-binomial model significantly cut both the number of clones called differentially abundant and the false-positive rate.

During the collection period, no immune events, such as infections, were documented for the healthy donors. Healthy-donor blood repertoires served as a training cohort to calibrate time-dependent variance in a beta-binomial model of T-cell clone differential abundance. The training cohort was composed of roughly 10 healthy donors, 3 female and 7 male. Donor ages ranged from about 29 to 70 years, with an average of roughly 47 years. Whole blood, obtained from a commercial supplier, was collected from each healthy donor at three time points spaced about 2 weeks apart. For immunosequencing, genomic DNA was extracted from whole blood that had not been sorted. The immunoSEQ Assay, which relies on bias-controlled multiplex PCR amplification of genomic DNA, was used to profile TCRbeta CDR3 regions. Processing in the source paper ran as follows. The absolute abundance of each unique TCRbeta CDR3 region was quantified after sequences were collapsed and filtered. Differential abundance was tested with a binomial (Fisher-equivalent) model and with a beta-binomial model adding time-dependent variance fitted from healthy donors. Any clone with fewer than 5 combined templates was excluded, and a clone was called differentially abundant if its Benjamini-Hochberg FDR was below 0.01. Using the form v = (b*log(k)+a)^2, the beta-binomial variance was modeled as a function of the total template count across the two samples. TCRdb holds this immuneACCESS table with in-frame rearrangements only. Some clones are missing; in checked studies, unresolved V genes explain under half, and the rest has no known cause. Clonal size and the V and J genes are those of that table, whereas D and trimming came from the DNA. The sample includes tens of thousands of clones, with approximately 91% observed a single time. Jointly, the top ten make up 4.5% to 7% of the sample.

In the case of this clone: Its antigen remains undetermined. No qualities accompany the bases; no much larger clone lies one base away.

Specimen: blood. The clonotype originates from a person aged 18 to 75 in good health.

The encoded CDR3 is CAIQQGAAGYTF. The DNA reads TGTGCCATACAACAGGGAGCTGCTGGCTACACCTTC. The receptor chain draws on TRBV10-3 and TRBJ1-2; the D gene is perhaps TRBD1, on 6 matching bases. The germline V gene specifies ENHRY as CDR1 and SYGVKD as CDR2. Spanning cysteine to phenylalanine, the CDR3 consists of 12 amino acids. The read is trimmed to its CDR3 DNA, 36 bases read in frame from base 1. Relative to germline, V is 9 bases shorter and J is 7 bases shorter, with 15 bases between their ends.